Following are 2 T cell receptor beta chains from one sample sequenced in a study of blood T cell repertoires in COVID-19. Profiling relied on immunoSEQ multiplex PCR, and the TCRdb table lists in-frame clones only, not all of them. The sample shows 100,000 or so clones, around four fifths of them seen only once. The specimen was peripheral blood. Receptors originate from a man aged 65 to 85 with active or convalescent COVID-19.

The CDR3 reads CASSAASGGSTDTQYF. The CDR3 DNA is TGTGCCAGCAGCGCCGCTAGCGGGGGTAGCACAGATACGCAGTATTTT. The V gene is TRBV9, the J gene TRBJ2-3; 10 bases match TRBD2. Per the germline V gene, CDR1 is SGDLS and CDR2 is YYNGEE. With V trimmed by 3 bases and J by 0 bases, 4 bases remained unmatched. CDR3 length: 16 amino acids.

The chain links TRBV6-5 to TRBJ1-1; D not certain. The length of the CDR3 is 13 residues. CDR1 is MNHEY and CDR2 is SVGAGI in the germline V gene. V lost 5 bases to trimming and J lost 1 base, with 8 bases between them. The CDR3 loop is CASSRKPNTEAFF. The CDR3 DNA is TGTGCCAGCAGTCGAAAGCCGAACACTGAAGCTTTCTTT.